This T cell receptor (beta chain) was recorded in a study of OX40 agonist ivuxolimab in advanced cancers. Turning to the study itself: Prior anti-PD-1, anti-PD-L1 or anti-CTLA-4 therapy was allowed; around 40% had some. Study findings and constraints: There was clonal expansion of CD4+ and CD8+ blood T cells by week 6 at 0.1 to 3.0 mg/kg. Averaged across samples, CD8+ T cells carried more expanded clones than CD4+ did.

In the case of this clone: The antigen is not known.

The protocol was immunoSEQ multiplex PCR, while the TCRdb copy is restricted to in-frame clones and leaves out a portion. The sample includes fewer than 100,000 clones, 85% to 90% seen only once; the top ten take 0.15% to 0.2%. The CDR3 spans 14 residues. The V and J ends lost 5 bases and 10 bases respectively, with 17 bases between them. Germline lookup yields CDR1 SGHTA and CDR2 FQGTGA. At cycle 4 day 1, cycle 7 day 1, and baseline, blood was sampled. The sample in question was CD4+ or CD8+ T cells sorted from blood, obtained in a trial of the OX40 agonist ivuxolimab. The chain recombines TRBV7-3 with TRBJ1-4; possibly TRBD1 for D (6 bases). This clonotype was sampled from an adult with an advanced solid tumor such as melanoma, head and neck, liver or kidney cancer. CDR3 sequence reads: CASSPGHRQGKLFF. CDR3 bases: TGTGCCAGCAGCCCGGGACACCGGCAGGGAAAACTGTTTTTT.